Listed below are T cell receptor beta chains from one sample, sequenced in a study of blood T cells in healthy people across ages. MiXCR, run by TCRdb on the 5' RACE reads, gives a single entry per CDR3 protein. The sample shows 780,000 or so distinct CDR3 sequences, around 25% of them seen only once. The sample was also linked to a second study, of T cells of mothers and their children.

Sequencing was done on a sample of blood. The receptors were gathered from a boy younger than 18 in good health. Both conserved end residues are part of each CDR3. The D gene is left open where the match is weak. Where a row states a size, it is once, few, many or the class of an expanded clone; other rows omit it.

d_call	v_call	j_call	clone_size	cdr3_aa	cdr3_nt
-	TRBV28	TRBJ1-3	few	CASSLRGNTIYF	TGTGCCAGCAGTTTAAGAGGAAACACCATATATTTT
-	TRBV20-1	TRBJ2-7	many	CSARDDSEASEQYF	TGCAGTGCTAGAGATGACAGTGAGGCTTCCGAGCAGTACTTC
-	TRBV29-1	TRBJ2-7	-	CSVVGGVTYEQYF	TGCAGCGTTGTAGGGGGAGTCACCTACGAGCAGTACTTC
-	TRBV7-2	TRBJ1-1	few	CASGRGSTEAFF	TGTGCCAGCGGGCGGGGTTCCACTGAAGCTTTCTTT
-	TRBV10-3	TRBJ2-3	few	CAISESTDTDTQYF	TGTGCCATCAGTGAGTCGACAGACACAGATACGCAGTATTTT
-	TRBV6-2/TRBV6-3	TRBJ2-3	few	CASRQESTDTQYF	TGTGCCAGCAGACAGGAGAGCACAGATACGCAGTATTTT
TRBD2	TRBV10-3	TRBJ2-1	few	CAISETPGGEQFF	TGTGCCATCAGTGAGACACCGGGGGGAGAGCAGTTCTTC
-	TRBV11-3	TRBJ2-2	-	CASSLDSGEDTGELFF	TGTGCCAGCAGCTTAGATTCGGGTGAGGACACCGGGGAGCTGTTTTTT
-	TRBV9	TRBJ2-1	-	CASSPGGTGNNEQFF	TGTGCCAGCAGCCCTGGGGGGACCGGAAACAATGAGCAGTTCTTC
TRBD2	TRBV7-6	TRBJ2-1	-	CASSLGPGLNNEQFF	TGTGCCAGCAGCTTGGGTCCGGGACTAAACAATGAGCAGTTCTTC
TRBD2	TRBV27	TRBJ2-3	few	CASSYRLARADTQYF	TGTGCCAGCAGTTACCGACTAGCGAGGGCAGATACGCAGTATTTT
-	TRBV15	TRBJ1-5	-	CATSGTLTSNQPQHF	TGTGCCACCAGCGGGACACTCACTTCTAATCAGCCCCAGCATTTT
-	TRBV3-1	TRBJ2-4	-	CASSQDPTAWKQYF	TGTGCCAGCAGCCAAGATCCCACGGCTTGGAAACAGTACTTC
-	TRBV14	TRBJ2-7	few	CASSFGGGWSSYEQYF	TGTGCCAGCAGTTTTGGTGGGGGCTGGAGCTCCTACGAGCAGTACTTC
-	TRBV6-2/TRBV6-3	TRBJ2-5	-	CASSYSTQKETQYF	TGTGCCAGCAGTTACTCGACGCAAAAAGAGACCCAGTACTTC
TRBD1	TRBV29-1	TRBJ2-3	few	CSAHRGFADTQYF	TGCAGCGCCCACAGGGGATTCGCAGATACGCAGTATTTT
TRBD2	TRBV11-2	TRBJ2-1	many	CASSLGPGGSSRHPRNEQFF	TGTGCCAGCAGCTTAGGCCCGGGGGGGTCTTCGCGACACCCACGGAATGAGCAGTTCTTC
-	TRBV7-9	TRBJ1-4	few	CASRKPGIFNEKLFF	TGTGCCAGCAGAAAACCCGGGATTTTTAATGAAAAACTGTTTTTT
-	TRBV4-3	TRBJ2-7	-	CASSQEWAGTYEQYF	TGCGCCAGCAGCCAAGAATGGGCGGGAACCTACGAGCAGTACTTC
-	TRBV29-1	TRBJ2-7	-	CSVAVDAAYEQYF	TGCAGCGTCGCAGTAGACGCAGCCTACGAGCAGTACTTC
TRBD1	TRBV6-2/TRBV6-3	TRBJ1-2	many	CASSRTGILSYGYTF	TGTGCCAGCAGCCGGACAGGAATACTCTCCTATGGCTACACCTTC
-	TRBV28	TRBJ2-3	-	CASSFEGLRPYF	TGTGCCAGCAGTTTTGAGGGACTGAGACCGTATTTT
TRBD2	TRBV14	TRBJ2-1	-	CASSQEKRGDEQFF	TGTGCCAGCAGCCAAGAGAAGCGGGGGGATGAGCAGTTCTTC
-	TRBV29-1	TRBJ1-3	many	CSVGGVGKSSGNTIYF	TGCAGCGTTGGAGGCGTTGGGAAGAGCTCTGGAAACACCATATATTTT
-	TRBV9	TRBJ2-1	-	CASSVGSGRYLDNEQFF	TGTGCCAGCAGCGTAGGGTCCGGGCGCTACCTTGACAATGAGCAGTTCTTC
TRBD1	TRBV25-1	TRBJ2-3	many	CASTNRGSTDTQYF	TGTGCCAGTACAAACAGGGGGAGCACAGATACGCAGTATTTT
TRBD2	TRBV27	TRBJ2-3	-	CASKPGLVLLDTQYF	TGTGCCAGCAAACCCGGACTAGTATTGTTAGATACGCAGTATTTT
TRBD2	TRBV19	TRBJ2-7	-	CATTAPGLAMGEQYF	TGTGCCACCACAGCCCCGGGACTAGCGATGGGAGAGCAGTACTTC
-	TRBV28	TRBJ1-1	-	CASSRTPLGNTEAFF	TGTGCCAGCAGTAGGACACCCTTGGGGAACACTGAAGCTTTCTTT
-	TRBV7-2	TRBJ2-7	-	CASRGPSDEQYF	TGTGCCAGCAGGGGCCCTTCGGACGAGCAGTACTTC
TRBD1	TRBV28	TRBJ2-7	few	CASSFWDSLYEQYF	TGTGCCAGCAGTTTTTGGGACAGCCTCTACGAGCAGTACTTC
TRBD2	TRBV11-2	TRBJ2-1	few	CASSLVLGTSGGGEQFF	TGTGCCAGCAGCTTAGTTCTTGGGACTAGCGGGGGGGGAGAGCAGTTCTTC
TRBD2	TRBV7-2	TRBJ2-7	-	CASSPTSGIAEQYF	TGTGCCAGCAGCCCGACTAGCGGGATTGCCGAGCAGTACTTC
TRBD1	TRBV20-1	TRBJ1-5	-	CSESTGGNQPQHF	TGCAGTGAATCGACAGGGGGCAATCAGCCCCAGCATTTT
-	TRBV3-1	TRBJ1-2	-	CASSQDSWYGYTF	TGTGCCAGCAGCCAAGATTCCTGGTACGGCTACACCTTC
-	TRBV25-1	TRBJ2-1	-	CASSEFKGVDEQFF	TGTGCCAGCAGTGAGTTTAAGGGGGTGGATGAGCAGTTCTTC
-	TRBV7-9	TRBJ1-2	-	CASSLVGLIIYGYTF	TGTGCCAGCAGCTTAGTAGGACTGATTATCTATGGCTACACCTTC
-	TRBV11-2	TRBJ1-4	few	CASSLDSVRSGEKLFF	TGTGCCAGCAGCTTAGATTCGGTGAGGTCTGGTGAAAAACTGTTTTTT
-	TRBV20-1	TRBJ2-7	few	CSARDLYGRSYEQYF	TGCAGTGCTAGAGATCTGTACGGTCGATCCTACGAGCAGTACTTC
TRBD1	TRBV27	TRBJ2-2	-	CASSLSAGGIPGELFF	TGTGCCAGCAGTTTATCGGCAGGGGGCATCCCCGGGGAGCTGTTTTTT
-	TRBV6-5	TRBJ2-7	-	CASSLLGARYEQYF	TGTGCCAGCAGTTTGTTGGGGGCGCGGTACGAGCAGTACTTC
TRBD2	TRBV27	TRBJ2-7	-	CASSSGTSPGYEQYF	TGTGCCAGCAGTTCGGGGACTAGCCCGGGCTACGAGCAGTACTTC
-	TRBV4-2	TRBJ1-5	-	CASSSTATQPQHF	TGTGCCAGCAGCTCGACTGCGACTCAGCCCCAGCATTTT
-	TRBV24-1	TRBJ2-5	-	CATSDPNYHSGETQYF	TGTGCCACCAGTGACCCGAATTACCATTCGGGAGAGACCCAGTACTTC
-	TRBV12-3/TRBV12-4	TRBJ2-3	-	CASSFGSRLKPDTQYF	TGTGCCAGCAGTTTTGGTTCCAGGTTGAAACCAGATACGCAGTATTTT